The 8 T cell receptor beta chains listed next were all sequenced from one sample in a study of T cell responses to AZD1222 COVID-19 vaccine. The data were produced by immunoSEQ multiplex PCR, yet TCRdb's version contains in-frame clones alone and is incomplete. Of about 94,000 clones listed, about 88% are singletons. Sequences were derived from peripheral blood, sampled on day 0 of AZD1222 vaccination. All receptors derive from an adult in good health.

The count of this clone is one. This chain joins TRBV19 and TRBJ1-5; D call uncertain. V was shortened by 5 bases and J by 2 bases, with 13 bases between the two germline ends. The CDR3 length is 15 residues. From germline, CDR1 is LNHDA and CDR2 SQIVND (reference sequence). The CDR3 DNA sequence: TGTGCCAGTAGTGCACTTCTTGGAGGCAATCAGCCCCAGCATTTT. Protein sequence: CASSALLGGNQPQHF.

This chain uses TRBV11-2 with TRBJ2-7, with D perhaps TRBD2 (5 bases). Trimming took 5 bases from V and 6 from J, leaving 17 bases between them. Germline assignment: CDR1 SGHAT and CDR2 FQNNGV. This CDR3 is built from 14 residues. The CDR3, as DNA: TGTGCCAGCAGCCCCCAGAGCGGCCCCAGCGAGCAGTACTTC. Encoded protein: CASSPQSGPSEQYF.

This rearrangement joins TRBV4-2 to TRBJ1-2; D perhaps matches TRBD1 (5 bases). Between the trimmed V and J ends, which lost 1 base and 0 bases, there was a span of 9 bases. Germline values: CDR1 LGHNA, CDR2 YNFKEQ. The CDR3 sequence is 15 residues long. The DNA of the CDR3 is TGTGCCAGCAGCCAAGCGGGGCCGACTAACTATGGCTACACCTTC. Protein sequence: CASSQAGPTNYGYTF.

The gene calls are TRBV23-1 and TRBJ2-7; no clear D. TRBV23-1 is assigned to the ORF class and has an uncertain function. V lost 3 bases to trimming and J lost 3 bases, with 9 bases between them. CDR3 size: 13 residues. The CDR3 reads CASSHSTNYEQYF. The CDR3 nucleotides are TGCGCCAGCAGTCATTCGACAAACTACGAGCAGTACTTC.

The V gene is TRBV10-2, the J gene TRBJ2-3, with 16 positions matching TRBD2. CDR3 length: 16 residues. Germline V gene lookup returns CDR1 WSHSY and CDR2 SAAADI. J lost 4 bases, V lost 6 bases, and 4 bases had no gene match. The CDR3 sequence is CASSVGTSGGADTQYF. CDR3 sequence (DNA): TGCGCCAGCAGCGTTGGGACTAGCGGGGGGGCAGATACGCAGTATTTT.

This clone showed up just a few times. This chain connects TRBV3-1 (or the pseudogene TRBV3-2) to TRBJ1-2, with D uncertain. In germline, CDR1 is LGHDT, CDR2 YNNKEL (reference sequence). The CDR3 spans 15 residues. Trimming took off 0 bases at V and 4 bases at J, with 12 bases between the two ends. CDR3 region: CASSQDGGLGYGYTF. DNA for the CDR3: TGTGCCAGCAGCCAAGATGGAGGTTTGGGCTATGGCTACACCTTC.

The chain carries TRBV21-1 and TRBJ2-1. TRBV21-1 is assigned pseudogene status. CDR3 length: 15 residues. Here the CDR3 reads CASSPRAYGYNEQFF. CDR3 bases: TGTGCCAGCAGCCCCCGTGCGTACGGATACAATGAGCAGTTCTTC.

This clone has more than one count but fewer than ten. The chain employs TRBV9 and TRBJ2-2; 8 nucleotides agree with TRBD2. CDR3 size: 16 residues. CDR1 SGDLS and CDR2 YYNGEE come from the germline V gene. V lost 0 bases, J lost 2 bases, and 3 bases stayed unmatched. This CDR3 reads CASSVVSGGNTGELFF. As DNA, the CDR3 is TGTGCCAGCAGCGTAGTCAGCGGGGGTAACACCGGGGAGCTGTTTTTT. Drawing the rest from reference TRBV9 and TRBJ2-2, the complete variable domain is DSGVTQTPKHLITATGQRVTLRCSPRSGDLSVYWYQQSLDQGLQFLIQYYNGEERAKGNILERFSAQQFPDLHSELNLSSLELGDSALYFCASSVVSGGNTGELFFGEGSRLTVL.